These 31 T cell receptor beta chains share one sample of origin, sequenced in a study of T cell changes during pregnancy in multiple sclerosis. Assay used: immunoSEQ multiplex PCR; TCRdb lists only in-frame clones, some missing. The repertoire holds tens of thousands of clones, approximately 90% seen once, with approximately 0.15% in the top ten. The sequencing here drew on CD4+ T cells from peripheral blood mononuclear cells, taken after pregnancy. The receptors come from a female donor in good health, enrolled as a control in a pregnancy study.

V and J are TRBV4-1 and TRBJ1-1; TRBD1 agrees at 7 bases. The J segment lost 7 bases and the V segment lost 5 bases, leaving 13 bases of the junction unmatched. The CDR3 sequence is 15 residues long. From germline, CDR1 is MGHRA and CDR2 YSYEKL. CDR3 region: CASSYPTGTAFEAFF. In DNA, the CDR3 is TGCGCCAGCAGCTACCCTACCGGGACAGCGTTTGAAGCTTTCTTT.

The genes are TRBV7-9 and TRBJ2-5; 10 bases agree with TRBD2. Losses at the gene ends were 1 base for V and 3 bases for J; bases not matched to a gene: 8. CDR1 and CDR2 (germline): SEHNR, FQNEAQ (reference sequence). The CDR3 extends over 17 amino acids. The CDR3 protein is CASSLGSGGSTKETQYF. CDR3 coding DNA: TGTGCCAGCAGCTTAGGTAGCGGGGGGTCCACTAAAGAGACCCAGTACTTC.

V usage is TRBV19 and J usage is TRBJ1-5, with TRBD1 matching 9 bases. J gave up 0 bases and V 7 bases, and 10 bases lay outside the gene matches. Germline lookup yields CDR1 LNHDA and CDR2 SQIVND (reference sequence). This CDR3 region has 17 residues. DNA for the CDR3: TGTGCCAGTACCCCGGACAGGGGACCCTATAGCAATCAGCCCCAGCATTTT. As protein: CASTPDRGPYSNQPQHF.

The rearrangement joins TRBV4-2 to TRBJ1-2; a weak D match, TRBD1 (6 bases). V was shortened by 0 bases and J by 2 bases, with 10 bases between the two germline ends. CDR3 length equals 15 residues. CDR1 and CDR2 from the germline V gene are LGHNA and YNFKEQ. The CDR3 protein is CASSQDFQGNYGYTF. In nucleotides, the CDR3 is TGTGCCAGCAGCCAAGATTTTCAGGGGAACTATGGCTACACCTTC.

This clone was observed a few times. The V call is TRBV19, the J call TRBJ1-6, with 11 bases matching TRBD1. The trim removed 6 bases at V and 10 bases at J, leaving 11 bases unmatched. CDR1 LNHDA and CDR2 SQIVND come from the germline V gene (reference sequence). The CDR3 runs 16 residues. The CDR3: CASSLRTGGRNSPLHF. CDR3 bases: TGTGCCAGTAGCCTCAGGACAGGGGGCCGTAACTCACCCCTCCACTTT.

The chain has TRBV7-2 and TRBJ2-7, with D perhaps TRBD1 (6 bases). The CDR3 covers 14 residues. CDR1 is SGHTA and CDR2 is FQGNSA in the germline V gene. V dropped 1 base and J dropped 3 bases, with 10 bases sitting between them. Here the CDR3 reads CASSLDQGIYEQYF. The CDR3, as DNA: TGTGCCAGCAGCTTAGACCAGGGGATCTACGAGCAGTACTTC.

The gene calls are TRBV28 and TRBJ1-1; the D gene is possibly TRBD1 (6 bases). The CDR3 covers 14 residues. V dropped 3 bases and J dropped 7 bases, with 15 bases sitting between them. CDR1 and CDR2 from the germline V gene are MDHEN and SYDVKM. CDR3 sequence (DNA): TGTGCCAGCAGTTTTGTGGGGGCGACCTATGAAGCTTTCTTT. Translated, it gives CASSFVGATYEAFF.

The chain carries TRBV15 and TRBJ2-3; 9 bases are shared with TRBD1. The CDR3 runs 17 residues. V lost 2 bases, J lost 1 base, and 7 bases stayed unmatched. Per the germline V gene, CDR1 is LNHNV and CDR2 is YYDKDF (reference sequence). The CDR3: CATSRITGQGGTDTQYF. DNA of the CDR3: TGTGCCACCAGCAGAATAACGGGACAGGGAGGCACAGATACGCAGTATTTT.

In its sample, this clone was seen a few times. The V and J genes are TRBV10-3 and TRBJ1-1; no firm D call. CDR3 length equals 12 residues. The germline V gene has CDR1 ENHRY and CDR2 SYGVKD. V gave up 4 bases and J gave up 3 bases, with 6 bases separating them. CDR3 sequence (DNA): TGTGCCATCAGTGGACTTGACACTGAAGCTTTCTTT. As protein: CAISGLDTEAFF.

The CDR3 loop reads CASSVYMESRTDTQYF. In nucleotides, the CDR3 is TGTGCCAGCAGCGTATATATGGAGAGTCGCACAGATACGCAGTATTTT. The rearrangement uses TRBV9 and TRBJ2-3; D unresolved. The V and J ends lost 1 base and 1 base respectively, with 13 bases between them. The CDR3 covers 16 residues. Per the germline V gene, CDR1 is SGDLS and CDR2 is YYNGEE.

This chain uses TRBV7-9 with TRBJ2-7, with D maybe TRBD1 (6 bases). The CDR3 is 16 residues long. Deletions cut 1 base from V and 0 bases from J, with 13 bases between. CDR1 and CDR2 (germline): SEHNR, FQNEAQ (reference sequence). The CDR3 bases are TGTGCCAGCAGCTTAGACTCCAGGGGAAGCTCCTACGAGCAGTACTTC. This gives the protein CASSLDSRGSSYEQYF.

The count of this clone is one. J is TRBJ2-2 and V is TRBV7-2; D might be TRBD2 (6 bases). Between the trimmed V and J ends, which lost 2 bases and 2 bases, there was a span of 12 bases. Per the germline V gene, CDR1 is SGHTA and CDR2 is FQGNSA. The CDR3 length is 16 residues. The CDR3 nucleotides read TGTGCCAGCAGCTTAACGTTGCGGGGTAACACCGGGGAGCTGTTTTTT. It encodes CASSLTLRGNTGELFF.

This clone was seen once. This chain joins TRBV11-2 and TRBJ2-3; 10 bases align to TRBD1. Germline CDR1 SGHAT, CDR2 FQNNGV. CDR3 length equals 14 residues. V dropped 3 bases and J dropped 6; count of bases not matched to a gene: 3. CDR3 protein: CASSFDRGLDTQYF. The CDR3 DNA follows: TGTGCCAGCAGCTTCGACAGGGGGCTTGATACGCAGTATTTT.

V is TRBV7-2 and J is TRBJ1-1; TRBD1 aligns across 8 bases. The CDR3 is 14 residues long. Germline loops: CDR1 SGHTA, CDR2 FQGNSA. J gave up 4 bases and V 5 bases, and 6 bases lay outside the gene matches. Written as DNA, the CDR3 is TGTGCCAGCAGCGGACGACAGGGGAGCACTGAAGCTTTCTTT. Translating it yields CASSGRQGSTEAFF.

The V call is TRBV6-5, the J call TRBJ2-2, with D perhaps TRBD1 (6 bases). Deletions cut 6 bases from V and 4 bases from J, with 15 bases between. There are 15 residues in the CDR3. Per the germline V gene, CDR1 is MNHEY and CDR2 is SVGAGI. CDR3 sequence reads: CASSPAGVGTGELFF. The DNA of the CDR3 is TGTGCCAGCAGCCCCGCAGGGGTCGGCACCGGGGAGCTGTTTTTT.

The chain employs TRBV7-9 and TRBJ1-3; no firm D call. The CDR3 spans 11 residues. CDR1 is SEHNR, CDR2 FQNEAQ, per germline (reference sequence). V was pared by 5 bases and J by 7 bases, with 6 bases between. Written as DNA, the CDR3 is TGTGCCAGCAGCCTCGTTAACACCATATATTTT. Translation gives CASSLVNTIYF.

The chain combines TRBV2 with TRBJ1-1, with TRBD1 as a possible D gene (5 bases). Germline V gene lookup returns CDR1 SNHLY and CDR2 FYNNEI. V was trimmed by 1 base and J by 0 bases, leaving 9 bases between them. This CDR3 contains 15 residues. The CDR3 DNA reads TGTGCCAGCAGTGAAGTCCCGGGGGTGAACACTGAAGCTTTCTTT. The encoded protein is CASSEVPGVNTEAFF. The full variable domain, with the rest looked up from reference TRBV2 and TRBJ1-1, is EPEVTQTPSHQVTQMGQEVILRCVPISNHLYFYWYRQILGQKVEFLVSFYNNEISEKSEIFDDQFSVERPDGSNFTLKIRSTKLEDSAMYFCASSEVPGVNTEAFFGQGTRLTVV.

This chain joins TRBV6-5 and TRBJ2-7; TRBD1 aligns across 9 bases. This CDR3 is 13 amino acids long. Germline CDR1 reads MNHEY; CDR2 reads SVGAGI. Losses at the gene ends were 4 bases for V and 7 bases for J; bases not matched to a gene: 5. CDR3 DNA sequence: TGTGCCAGCAGTTCCGGGACAGGGAGAGAGCAGTACTTC. Its protein product is CASSSGTGREQYF.

This clone appeared a single time. The CDR3 loop reads CASRRTSGGARAGELFF. The CDR3 coding sequence is TGTGCCAGCAGGAGGACTAGCGGGGGGGCCCGGGCCGGGGAGCTGTTTTTT. The rearrangement joins TRBV2 to TRBJ2-2, with 15 bases matching TRBD2. Losses at the gene ends were 6 bases for V and 6 bases for J; bases not matched to a gene: 8. The germline V gene encodes CDR1 SNHLY and CDR2 FYNNEI. The CDR3 has 17 residues. Variable domain in full (rest from reference TRBV2 and TRBJ2-2): EPEVTQTPSHQVTQMGQEVILRCVPISNHLYFYWYRQILGQKVEFLVSFYNNEISEKSEIFDDQFSVERPDGSNFTLKIRSTKLEDSAMYFCASRRTSGGARAGELFFGEGSRLTVL.

This rearrangement joins TRBV5-1 to TRBJ2-1, with 10 positions matching TRBD2. The length of the CDR3 is 15 residues. The V segment lost 2 bases and the J segment 4 bases; nucleotides outside the gene matches: 3. Germline V CDR1 and CDR2: SGHRS, YFSETQ. The CDR3 sequence: CASSFLAGAYNEQFF. DNA of the CDR3: TGCGCCAGCAGCTTCCTAGCGGGGGCTTACAATGAGCAGTTCTTC. The variable domain in full, with the rest retrieved from reference TRBV5-1 and TRBJ2-1, is KAGVTQTPRYLIKTRGQQVTLSCSPISGHRSVSWYQQTPGQGLQFLFEYFSETQRNKGNFPGRFSGRQFSNSRSEMNVSTLELGDSALYLCASSFLAGAYNEQFFGPGTRLTVL.

V gene TRBV5-5 combines with J gene TRBJ2-3; D gene unclear. CDR1 and CDR2 from the germline V gene are SGHKS and YYEKEE (reference sequence). The CDR3 loop spans 13 amino acids. Trimming took off 0 bases at V and 4 bases at J, with 6 bases between the two ends. The CDR3 sequence is CASSLVFADTQYF. The CDR3 region has the DNA TGTGCCAGCAGCTTGGTGTTCGCAGATACGCAGTATTTT.

This chain uses TRBV11-3 with TRBJ2-2; D remains ambiguous. Trimming took 5 bases from V and 6 from J, leaving 7 bases between them. CDR1 is SGHNT, CDR2 YENEEA, per germline. This CDR3 comprises 12 residues. Here the CDR3 DNA reads TGTGCCAGCAGCCCCTCGGCCGGGGAGCTGTTTTTT. Protein: CASSPSAGELFF.

The rearrangement joins TRBV19 to TRBJ1-5; a possible D gene is TRBD1 (6 bases). V dropped 7 bases and J dropped 1 base, with 17 bases sitting between them. Germline values: CDR1 LNHDA, CDR2 SQIVND (reference sequence). There are 16 residues in the CDR3. CDR3 protein: CASNSGDLPSNQPQHF. In DNA, the CDR3 is TGTGCCAGTAATTCAGGGGATCTCCCCAGCAATCAGCCCCAGCATTTT.

This chain joins TRBV2 and TRBJ2-1, with 7 bases fitting TRBD1. CDR1 and CDR2 (germline): SNHLY, FYNNEI. The CDR3 contains 13 residues. The junction had 2 bases not matched to a gene; V was cut back by 5 bases and J by 4 bases. In DNA form, the CDR3 reads TGTGCCAGCAGTCGACAGGGTTACAATGAGCAGTTCTTC. Its protein product is CASSRQGYNEQFF.

The chain carries TRBV12-5 and TRBJ2-5; 11 nucleotides agree with TRBD2. Germline V lookup: CDR1 LGHNT, CDR2 FRNRAP. The CDR3 is 14 amino acids. Trimming cost V 6 bases and J 5 bases; bases outside gene matches: 5. CDR3 sequence: CASGVAGGRETQYF. The CDR3 coding sequence is TGTGCTAGTGGGGTAGCGGGGGGGCGGGAGACCCAGTACTTC. Using reference TRBV12-5 and TRBJ2-5 for the parts outside the CDR3, the full variable domain is DARVTQTPRHKVTEMGQEVTMRCQPILGHNTVFWYRQTMMQGLELLAYFRNRAPLDDSGMPKDRFSAEMPDATLATLKIQPSEPRDSAVYFCASGVAGGRETQYFGPGTRLLVL.

This chain uses TRBV20-1 with TRBJ2-7, with D unclear. With 7 bases removed from V and 2 bases from J, the gap between germline ends came to 9 bases. CDR1 DFQATT and CDR2 SNEGSKA come from the germline V gene (reference sequence). This CDR3 comprises 11 residues. The CDR3 region has the DNA TGCAGTGTGGCCGATACCTACGAGCAGTACTTC. Protein product: CSVADTYEQYF.

J is TRBJ1-1 and V is TRBV7-9, with D hard to call. Germline V gives CDR1 SEHNR, CDR2 FQNEAQ (reference sequence). V gave up 5 bases and J gave up 4 bases, with 20 bases separating them. The CDR3 is 16 residues long. CDR3 nucleotides: TGTGCCAGCAGCCCCGGCCGGGAGTGGGTAGGCACTGAAGCTTTCTTT. As protein: CASSPGREWVGTEAFF.

V and J are TRBV5-5 and TRBJ2-1; D is perhaps TRBD2 (5 bases). The ends were cut back, 1 base at V and 0 bases at J, with 8 bases in the middle. The CDR3 length is 15 residues. Germline-derived CDR1 and CDR2 are SGHKS and YYEKEE (reference sequence). As DNA, the CDR3 is TGTGCCAGCAGCTTGACGAGCGGCTCCTACAATGAGCAGTTCTTC. Protein: CASSLTSGSYNEQFF.

The J gene is TRBJ1-6, the V gene TRBV18; perhaps TRBD1 as D (6 bases). Looked up from germline, CDR1 is KGHSH and CDR2 is LQKENI. The CDR3 sequence is 14 residues long. With 6 bases removed from V and 8 bases from J, the gap between germline ends came to 14 bases. The CDR3 sequence: CASSPKGGDSPLHF. The CDR3 bases are TGTGCCAGCTCCCCCAAGGGGGGGGATTCACCCCTCCACTTT.

The V call is TRBV4-3, the J call TRBJ2-7; TRBD1 aligns across 10 bases. The germline CDR1 and CDR2 sequences are LGHNA and YSLEER. V shed 1 base, J shed 4 bases, and the junction held 7 bases outside the gene matches. The CDR3 spans 16 residues. The CDR3 loop is CASSQAMGQGIYEQYF. CDR3 bases: TGCGCCAGCAGCCAAGCTATGGGACAGGGGATATACGAGCAGTACTTC.

The chain links TRBV7-2 to TRBJ1-3, with D perhaps matching TRBD1 (5 bases). This CDR3 has 14 residues. CDR1 SGHTA and CDR2 FQGNSA come from the germline V gene. V lost 5 bases and J lost 4, with 12 bases in between. This CDR3 is CASSPGGAGNTIYF. CDR3 bases: TGTGCCAGCAGCCCGGGGGGAGCCGGAAACACCATATATTTT.